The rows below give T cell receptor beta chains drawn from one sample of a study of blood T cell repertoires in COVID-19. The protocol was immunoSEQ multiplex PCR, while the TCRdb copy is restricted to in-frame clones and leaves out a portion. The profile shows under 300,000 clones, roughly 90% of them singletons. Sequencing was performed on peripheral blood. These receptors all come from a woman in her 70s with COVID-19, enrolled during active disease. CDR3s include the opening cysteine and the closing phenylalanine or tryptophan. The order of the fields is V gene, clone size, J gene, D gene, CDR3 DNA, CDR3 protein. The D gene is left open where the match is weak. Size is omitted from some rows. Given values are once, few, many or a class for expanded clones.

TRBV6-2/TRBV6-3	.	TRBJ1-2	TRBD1	TGTGCCAGCAGTTACCCTTTCTTCGGACAGGGAGGCGATAACTATGGCTACACCTTC	CASSYPFFGQGGDNYGYTF
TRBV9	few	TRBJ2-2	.	TGTGCCAGCAGCGTAGGCAGCGCGAACACCGGGGAGCTGTTTTTT	CASSVGSANTGELFF
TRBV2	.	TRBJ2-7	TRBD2	TGTGCCAGCAGTGCCCGACTAGCGGGGGGGCCGGGTTGGGAGCAGTACTTC	CASSARLAGGPGWEQYF
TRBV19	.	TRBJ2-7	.	TGTGCCAGTAGTATCGCGGGATCCCCCTACGAGCAGTACTTC	CASSIAGSPYEQYF
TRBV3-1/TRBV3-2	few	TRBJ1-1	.	TGTGCCAGCAGCCAAGAGAGGCAGAACACTGAAGCTTTCTTT	CASSQERQNTEAFF
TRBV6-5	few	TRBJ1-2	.	TGTGCCAGCAGTTACTCGTCAGGAAGAGAGGGCTACACCTTC	CASSYSSGREGYTF
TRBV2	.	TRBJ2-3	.	TGTGCCAGCATTCTGAGAAGGAGTTCGGATACGCAGTATTTT	CASILRRSSDTQYF
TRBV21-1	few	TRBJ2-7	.	TGTGCCAGCATACCCCGGGACAGGGCCTACGAGCAGTACTTC	CASIPRDRAYEQYF
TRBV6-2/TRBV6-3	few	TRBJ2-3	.	TGTGCCAGCAGTGACTCCTCCGGGACTCGCCGGGATACGCAGTATTTT	CASSDSSGTRRDTQYF
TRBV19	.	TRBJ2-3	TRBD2	TGTGCCAGTAGGCCGCCGGGACTAGCGACAGATACGCAGTATTTT	CASRPPGLATDTQYF
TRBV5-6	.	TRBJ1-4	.	TGTGCCAGCAGTTTGTCAGAGGGTGGTGAAAAACTGTTTTTT	CASSLSEGGEKLFF
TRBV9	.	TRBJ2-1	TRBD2	TGTGCCAGCAGCCCCCTAGCGGGGTTGAACAATGAGCAGTTCTTC	CASSPLAGLNNEQFF
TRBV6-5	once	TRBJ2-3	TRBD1	TGTGCCAGCAGGCAGGACAGGGAAGGTACAGATACGCAGTATTTT	CASRQDREGTDTQYF
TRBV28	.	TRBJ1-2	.	TGTGCCAGCAGCCGGAACGGAGGCCTCGGGTATGGCTACACCTTC	CASSRNGGLGYGYTF
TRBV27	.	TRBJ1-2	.	TGTGCCAGCAGTGCCGGGGGGGCCAACTATGGCTACACCTTC	CASSAGGANYGYTF
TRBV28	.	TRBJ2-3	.	TGTGCCAGCACCCGACTGTCACCATCAGATACGCAGTATTTT	CASTRLSPSDTQYF
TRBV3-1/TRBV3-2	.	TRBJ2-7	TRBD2	TGTGCCAGCAGCCAAGATCCCGGCGGGGGGGCTGGAGAGCAGTACTTC	CASSQDPGGGAGEQYF
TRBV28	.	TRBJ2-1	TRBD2	TGTGCCAGCAGTTTCCCCAGGACTAGCGGGGACAATGAGCAGTTCTTC	CASSFPRTSGDNEQFF
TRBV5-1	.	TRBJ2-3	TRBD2	TGCGCCAGCAGCTTGACTAGCGGGGGGCCAGATACGCAGTATTTT	CASSLTSGGPDTQYF
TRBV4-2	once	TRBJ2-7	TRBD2	TGTGCCAGCAGCCAAGAAAAGGGGCTAGCGGGGGGCAATTCCTACGAGCAGTACTTC	CASSQEKGLAGGNSYEQYF
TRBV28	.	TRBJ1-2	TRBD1	TGTGCCAGCAGTTTTCCCGGAGGACAGGGGGCTTGGGGCTACACCTTC	CASSFPGGQGAWGYTF
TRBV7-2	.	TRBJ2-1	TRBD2	TGTGCCAGCAGCGCGGTAGCGGGGGGGCACAATGAGCAGTTCTTC	CASSAVAGGHNEQFF
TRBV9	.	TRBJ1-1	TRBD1	TGTGCCAGCAGCCTGACAGGGGAGAACACTGAAGCTTTCTTT	CASSLTGENTEAFF
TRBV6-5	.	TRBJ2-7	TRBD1	TGTGCCAGCAGTTACGCCCGGGACAGATCCGAGCAGTACTTC	CASSYARDRSEQYF
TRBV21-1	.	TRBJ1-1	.	TGTGCCAGCAGCAAAGCGCAGGGGGTTACTGAAGCTTTCTTT	CASSKAQGVTEAFF
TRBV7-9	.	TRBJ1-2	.	TGTGCCAGCAGCTCGAACAGGGACGGTGGCTACACCTTC	CASSSNRDGGYTF
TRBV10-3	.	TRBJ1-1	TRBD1	TGTGCCATCAGTGAGGCGGGACAGGGTGTGCGAACTGAAGCTTTCTTT	CAISEAGQGVRTEAFF
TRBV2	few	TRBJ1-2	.	TGTGCCAGCAGTGTACGCAGGGAGGATGGCTACACCTTC	CASSVRREDGYTF
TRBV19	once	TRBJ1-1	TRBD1	TGTGCCACCCTGGACAGGGGGGACACTGAAGCTTTCTTT	CATLDRGDTEAFF
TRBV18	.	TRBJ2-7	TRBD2	TGTGCCAGCTCACCTTGGACTAGCGGCCACTACGAGCAGTACTTC	CASSPWTSGHYEQYF
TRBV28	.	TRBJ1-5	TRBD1	TGTGCCAGCAGACAGGGGATTCAGCCCCAGCATTTT	CASRQGIQPQHF
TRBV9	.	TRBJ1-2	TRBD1	TGTGCCAGCAGCGTCTCCGGGACAGGGGTTTCTGGCTACACCTTC	CASSVSGTGVSGYTF
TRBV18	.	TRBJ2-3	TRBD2	TGTGCCAGCTCACCCGGCGGGGGGGCAGATACGCAGTATTTT	CASSPGGGADTQYF
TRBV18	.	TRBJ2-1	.	TGTGCCAGCTCACCACGACAGGCGAATGAGCAGTTCTTC	CASSPRQANEQFF
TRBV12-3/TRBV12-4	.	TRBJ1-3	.	TGTGCCAGCACCGAGCAGGGTAGGGACACCATATATTTT	CASTEQGRDTIYF
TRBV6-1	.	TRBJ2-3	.	TGTGCCAGCAGTGACCCTTGGTTAGCGGATCCCTCCGGCACAGATACGCAGTATTTT	CASSDPWLADPSGTDTQYF
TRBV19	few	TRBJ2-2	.	TGTGCCAGTAGTATTGGGGGGGCGTTCGTTCCGAACACCGGGGAGCTGTTTTTT	CASSIGGAFVPNTGELFF
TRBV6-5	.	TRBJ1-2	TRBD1	TGTGCCAGCAGGACAGGGCCGACCTATGGCTACACCTTC	CASRTGPTYGYTF
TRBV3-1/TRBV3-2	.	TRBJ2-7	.	TGTGCCAGCAGCCAAGGACTCTACGAGCAGTACTTC	CASSQGLYEQYF
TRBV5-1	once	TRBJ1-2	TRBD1	TGCGCCAGCAGCTTGGTCGTAGGGGGCGCGTACTATGGCTACACCTTC	CASSLVVGGAYYGYTF